A selection of T cell receptor beta chains follows, all from one sample in a study of blood T cell repertoires in COVID-19. Some clones are missing from TCRdb's copy, which holds only in-frame ones; the method was immunoSEQ multiplex PCR. Here the sample spans 140,000 to 150,000 clones, roughly 86% being singletons. The sample consisted of peripheral blood. These receptors were taken from a human donor in a cohort sampled during active COVID-19. The CDR3 runs from the conserved cysteine through the conserved F or W. A D gene is named only where the DNA matches it firmly.

d_call | j_call | v_call | cdr3_aa | cdr3_nt
- | TRBJ2-7 | TRBV6-5 | CATLPPGGAYEQYF | TGTGCCACCCTACCCCCTGGCGGTGCCTACGAGCAGTACTTC
TRBD1 | TRBJ2-5 | TRBV24-1 | CATSEHGTGGQETQYF | TGTGCCACCAGTGAACACGGGACAGGGGGCCAAGAGACCCAGTACTTC
- | TRBJ1-1 | TRBV6-4 | CASLPEASTEAFF | TGTGCCAGCCTACCAGAGGCCAGCACTGAAGCTTTCTTT
- | TRBJ1-4 | TRBV3-1/TRBV3-2 | CASSRGGEKLFF | TGTGCCAGCAGCCGCGGGGGGGAAAAACTGTTTTTT
TRBD2 | TRBJ2-1 | TRBV10-2 | CASKELANEQFF | TGCGCCAGCAAGGAACTAGCGAATGAGCAGTTCTTC
- | TRBJ2-1 | TRBV4-3 | CASSQGTGYNEQFF | TGCGCCAGCAGCCAAGGGACGGGGTACAATGAGCAGTTCTTC
TRBD1 | TRBJ1-6 | TRBV19 | CASRGQGGSPLHF | TGTGCCAGCCGGGGACAGGGAGGTTCACCCCTCCACTTT
- | TRBJ1-5 | TRBV6-6 | CASSWVTDSSNQPQHF | TGTGCCAGCAGTTGGGTGACAGATTCGAGCAATCAGCCCCAGCATTTT
- | TRBJ2-1 | TRBV28 | CASSFGQGYYNEQFF | TGTGCCAGCAGTTTTGGGCAGGGGTACTACAATGAGCAGTTCTTC
- | TRBJ1-2 | TRBV3-1/TRBV3-2 | CASSQDPTDRRINYGYTF | TGTGCCAGCAGCCAAGATCCTACCGACAGGAGAATTAACTATGGCTACACCTTC
- | TRBJ1-6 | TRBV5-6 | CASRSGGGRSYNSPLHF | TGTGCCAGCAGGTCCGGGGGGGGACGGTCCTATAATTCACCCCTCCACTTT
TRBD2 | TRBJ2-7 | TRBV6-5 | CASRTSGEGEQYF | TGTGCCAGCAGGACTAGCGGGGAGGGCGAGCAGTACTTC
TRBD1 | TRBJ2-1 | TRBV28 | CASSNGQGYNEQFF | TGTGCCAGCAGCAATGGACAGGGGTACAATGAGCAGTTCTTC
TRBD1 | TRBJ1-4 | TRBV10-3 | CAISPGQGEKLFF | TGTGCCATCAGTCCGGGACAGGGGGAAAAACTGTTTTTT
TRBD1 | TRBJ1-2 | TRBV3-1/TRBV3-2 | CASSQVSTGNYGYTF | TGTGCCAGCAGCCAAGTATCGACAGGGAACTATGGCTACACCTTC
- | TRBJ2-1 | TRBV7-6 | CASSLVSYRGRLSNEQFF | TGTGCCAGCAGCTTAGTCTCCTACCGCGGCCGTCTAAGCAATGAGCAGTTCTTC